This TCR beta chain derives from a study of CD8 T cells in Susac syndrome. Sequencing of TCR beta was performed on blood CD8+ and CD4+ T cells. In contrast to the negatively isolated CD8+ and CD4+ T cells, TEMRA cells were FACS-enriched. An amount of RNA that ranged from roughly 0.45 to 1 ug was reverse transcribed with random hexamers. TCR beta CDR3 was amplified by immunoSEQ multiplex PCR. This amplification extended across 54 Vbeta and 13 Jbeta segments. TCRdb ran MiXCR on the immunoSEQ multiplex PCR reads and lists one entry per CDR3 protein. The sample lists 150,000 to 200,000 distinct CDR3 sequences; 90% to 95% were seen once. Specimen: CD4+ T cells from PBMCs. The TCR comes from a human donor in good health.

This CDR3 is CASTIRAGGEKLFF. The CDR3 DNA follows: TGCGCCAGCACTATCCGAGCAGGAGGGGAAAAACTGTTTTTT. This chain joins TRBV5-1 and TRBJ1-4; no definite D call. V was cut by 6 bases and J by 8 bases, with 17 bases left in between. CDR1 is SGHRS, CDR2 YFSETQ, per germline. The CDR3 spans 14 residues.